The clone carrying this T cell receptor beta chain came up many times. What it recognizes is unknown. This entry is derived from a study of CD8 T cells in ankylosing spondylitis. Quantitative barcoded 5'-RACE was used to prepare TCR beta libraries. MiXCR was run by TCRdb on the 5' RACE reads, yielding one entry per CDR3 protein. The sample carries about 240,000 distinct CDR3 sequences, roughly 10% recorded once. Findings and caveats of the study: Clones that were linked to disease were CD8+ and were relatively rare in peripheral blood. Blood of patients with ankylosing spondylitis appeared to be characterized by a TCR beta motif of several highly homologous variants.

This clonotype was obtained from a male donor with ankylosing spondylitis or in good health (not recorded which). The specimen was blood, either unsorted or a sorted T cell fraction (not recorded which).

The CDR3 loop reads CASRPFLANKETQYF. The CDR3 region has the DNA TGTGCCAGCAGACCCTTTCTAGCGAATAAAGAGACCCAGTACTTC. This chain connects TRBV7-8 to TRBJ2-5, with D perhaps TRBD2 (6 bases). The CDR3 extends over 15 amino acids. The V and J ends lost 6 bases and 3 bases respectively, with 17 bases between them. Germline lookup yields CDR1 SGHVS and CDR2 FQNEAQ.